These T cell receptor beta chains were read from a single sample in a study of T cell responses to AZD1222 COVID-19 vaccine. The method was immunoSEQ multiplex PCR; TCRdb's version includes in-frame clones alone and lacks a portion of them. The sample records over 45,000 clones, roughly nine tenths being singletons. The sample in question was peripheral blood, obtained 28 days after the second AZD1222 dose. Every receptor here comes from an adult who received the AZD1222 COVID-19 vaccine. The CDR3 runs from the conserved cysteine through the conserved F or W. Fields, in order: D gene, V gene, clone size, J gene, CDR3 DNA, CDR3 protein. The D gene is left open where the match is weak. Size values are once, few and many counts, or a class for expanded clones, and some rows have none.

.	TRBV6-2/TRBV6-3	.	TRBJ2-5	TGTGCCAGCAGTCGTGGGAGCCAAGAGACCCAGTACTTC	CASSRGSQETQYF
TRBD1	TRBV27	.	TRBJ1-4	TGTGCCAGCAGTTTATGGCAGGGGGGGGGTGAAAAACTGTTTTTT	CASSLWQGGGEKLFF
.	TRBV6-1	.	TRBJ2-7	TGTGCCAGCAGTGATACACCGGGGTCCACCTACGAGCAGTACTTC	CASSDTPGSTYEQYF
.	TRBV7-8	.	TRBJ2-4	TGTGCCAGCAGCTTGTCCAAAAACATTCAGTACTTC	CASSLSKNIQYF
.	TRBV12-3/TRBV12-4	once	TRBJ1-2	TGTGCCAGCAGTTTAGATAATATTGGCTACACCTTC	CASSLDNIGYTF
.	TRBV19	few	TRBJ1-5	TGTGCCAGTAGTTCGGGTGGAGGGAGCAATCAGCCCCAGCATTTT	CASSSGGGSNQPQHF
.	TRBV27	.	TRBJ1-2	TGTGCCAGCAGTCCCCGACAGGCTTGGGGTGGCTACACCTTC	CASSPRQAWGGYTF
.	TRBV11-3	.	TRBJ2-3	TGTGCCAGCAGCTTCCACACAGATACGCAGTATTTT	CASSFHTDTQYF
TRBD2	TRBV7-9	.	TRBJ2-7	TGTGCCAGCAGCTTAGGGACTAGGGGCGAGCAGTACTTC	CASSLGTRGEQYF
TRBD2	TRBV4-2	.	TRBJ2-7	TGTGCCAGCAGCCAAGTCATAACTAGCGGGAGTTTTGAGCAGTACTTC	CASSQVITSGSFEQYF
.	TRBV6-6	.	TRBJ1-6	TGTGCCAGCAGTTTCTACTCCAGTACTGAATCACCCCTCCACTTT	CASSFYSSTESPLHF
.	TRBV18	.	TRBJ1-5	TGTGCCAGCTCACTGGGGGTGGGTCAGCCCCAGCATTTT	CASSLGVGQPQHF
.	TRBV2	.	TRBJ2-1	TGTGCCAGCAGTAGCCAGGGTTGGGACAATGAGCAGTTCTTC	CASSSQGWDNEQFF
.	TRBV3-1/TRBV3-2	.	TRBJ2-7	TGTGCCAGCAGCCAGTCGTGGGACGAGCAGTACTTC	CASSQSWDEQYF
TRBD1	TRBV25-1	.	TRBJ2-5	TGTGCCAGCAGTCCGGGACAGCCAAAAGAGACCCAGTACTTC	CASSPGQPKETQYF
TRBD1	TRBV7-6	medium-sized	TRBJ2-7	TGTGCCAGCAGCTTAGCTTCGGACAGGTACTACGAGCAGTACTTC	CASSLASDRYYEQYF
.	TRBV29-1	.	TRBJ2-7	TGCAGCGCTTCAACCCCTGGTCTTACCTACGAGCAGTACTTC	CSASTPGLTYEQYF
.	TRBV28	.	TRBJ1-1	TGTGCCAGCACCGAGGGTTGGACTGAAGCTTTCTTT	CASTEGWTEAFF
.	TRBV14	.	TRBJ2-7	TGTGCCAGCAGCCAAGATTTTTTGTCCGGCCACTCCTACGAGCAGTACTTC	CASSQDFLSGHSYEQYF
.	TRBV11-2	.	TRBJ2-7	TGTGCCAGCATCATTACGGGAACCTACGAGCAGTACTTC	CASIITGTYEQYF
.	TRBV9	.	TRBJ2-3	TGTGCCAGCAGCGTAGGCGGGACAGACACAGATACGCAGTATTTT	CASSVGGTDTDTQYF
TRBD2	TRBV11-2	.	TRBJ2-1	TGTGCCAGCAGCATGGGGGCTAGCGGGAGAGGTGAGCAGTTCTTC	CASSMGASGRGEQFF
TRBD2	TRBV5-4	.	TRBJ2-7	TGTGCCAGCAGCTCCCCACTAGCGGGAGGCGAGCAGTACTTC	CASSSPLAGGEQYF
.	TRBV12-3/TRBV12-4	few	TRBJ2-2	TGTGCCAGCAGTGCCGGGGACGGGGAGCTGTTTTTT	CASSAGDGELFF